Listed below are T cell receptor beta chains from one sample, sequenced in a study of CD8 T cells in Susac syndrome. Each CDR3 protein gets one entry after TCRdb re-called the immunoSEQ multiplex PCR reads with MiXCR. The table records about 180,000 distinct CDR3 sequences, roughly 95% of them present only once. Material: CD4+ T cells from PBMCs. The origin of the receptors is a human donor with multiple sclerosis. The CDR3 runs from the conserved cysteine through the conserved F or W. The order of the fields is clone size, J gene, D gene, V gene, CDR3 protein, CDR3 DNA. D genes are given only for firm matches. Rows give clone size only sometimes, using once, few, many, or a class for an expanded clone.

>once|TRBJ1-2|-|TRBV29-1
CRVGGGLYGYTF
TGCCGCGTTGGGGGGGGGCTTTATGGCTACACCTTC
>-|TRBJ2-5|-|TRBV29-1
CSVGGPGSQYF
TGCAGCGTTGGGGGACCGGGATCCCAGTACTTC
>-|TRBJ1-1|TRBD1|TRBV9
CASSVMSGGLNTEAFF
TGTGCCAGCAGCGTAATGTCAGGGGGCCTGAACACTGAAGCTTTCTTT
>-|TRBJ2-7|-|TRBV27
CASSLSSGSRDEQYF
TGTGCCAGCAGTTTATCGTCCGGATCACGGGACGAGCAGTACTTC
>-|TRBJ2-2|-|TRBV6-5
CASSYSGFWELFF
TGTGCCAGCAGTTACTCTGGGTTCTGGGAGCTGTTTTTT
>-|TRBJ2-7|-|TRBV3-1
CASSQGEGWQYF
TGTGCCAGCAGCCAGGGCGAGGGGTGGCAGTACTTC
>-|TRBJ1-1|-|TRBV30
CAWRGGTEAFF
TGTGCCTGGAGGGGGGGCACTGAAGCTTTCTTT
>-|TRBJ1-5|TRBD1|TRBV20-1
CSASVAGQGAFQAQPQHF
TGCAGTGCTAGTGTCGCGGGACAGGGGGCCTTTCAGGCCCAGCCCCAGCATTTT
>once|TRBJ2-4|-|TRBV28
CASRRLNIQYF
TGTGCCAGCAGGAGGTTAAACATTCAGTACTTC
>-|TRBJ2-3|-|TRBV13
CASSRYKREAATDTQYF
TGTGCCAGCAGCCGATATAAAAGGGAGGCGGCAACAGATACGCAGTATTTT
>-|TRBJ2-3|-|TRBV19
CASSTGTGSTDTQYF
TGTGCCAGTAGTACCGGGACGGGTAGCACAGATACGCAGTATTTT
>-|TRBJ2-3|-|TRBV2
CASRPESDTQYF
TGTGCCAGCAGGCCTGAGTCTGATACGCAGTATTTT
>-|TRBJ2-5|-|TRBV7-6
CASSWTGETQYF
TGTGCCAGCAGTTGGACGGGGGAGACCCAGTACTTC
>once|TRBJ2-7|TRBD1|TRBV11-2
CASSLRGDRQGEQYF
TGTGCCAGCAGCCTCAGGGGGGACAGGCAAGGCGAGCAGTACTTC
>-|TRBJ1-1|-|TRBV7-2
CASSLEWEGQRNTEAFF
TGTGCCAGCAGCTTAGAGTGGGAGGGGCAGAGGAACACTGAAGCTTTCTTT
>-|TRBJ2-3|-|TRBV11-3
CASSFRAGGTDTQYF
TGTGCCAGCAGCTTCCGCGCAGGGGGCACAGATACGCAGTATTTT
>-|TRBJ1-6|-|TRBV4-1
CASSHSGQLRTAPLHF
TGCGCCAGCAGCCACTCAGGACAACTCCGAACTGCACCCCTCCACTTT
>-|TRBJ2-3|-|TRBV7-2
CASSLDRSGTDTQYF
TGTGCCAGCAGCTTAGACAGATCTGGCACAGATACGCAGTATTTT
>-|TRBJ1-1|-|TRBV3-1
CASSQDIRAGDEAFF
TGTGCCAGCAGCCAAGATATTCGTGCAGGGGATGAAGCTTTCTTT
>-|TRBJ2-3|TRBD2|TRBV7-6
CASSRAGEDTQYF
TGTGCCAGCAGCCGAGCGGGGGAAGATACGCAGTATTTT
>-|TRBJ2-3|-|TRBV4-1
CASSQVARDKGGDTQYF
TGCGCCAGCAGCCAAGTAGCCCGGGACAAGGGAGGCGATACGCAGTATTTT
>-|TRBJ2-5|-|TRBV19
CASTLGPGQETQYF
TGTGCCAGTACCTTAGGGCCCGGCCAAGAGACCCAGTACTTC
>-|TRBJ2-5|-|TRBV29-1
CSVETASRQGTQYF
TGCAGCGTTGAGACGGCTAGCCGGCAAGGGACCCAGTACTTC
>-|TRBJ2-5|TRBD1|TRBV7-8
CASSLGQDQETQYF
TGTGCCAGCAGCCTGGGACAGGATCAAGAGACCCAGTACTTC
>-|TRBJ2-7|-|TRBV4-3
CASSQDGQRSTYEQYF
TGCGCCAGCAGCCAAGATGGGCAACGGTCAACCTACGAGCAGTACTTC
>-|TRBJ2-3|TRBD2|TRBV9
CASSVDRGGPDTQYF
TGTGCCAGCAGCGTAGACCGGGGGGGCCCAGATACGCAGTATTTT
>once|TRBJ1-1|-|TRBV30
CAWSVSSTVSNTEAFF
TGTGCCTGGAGTGTAAGTTCAACGGTATCGAACACTGAAGCTTTCTTT
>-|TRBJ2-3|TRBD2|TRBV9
CASSVDPAGGITDTQYF
TGTGCCAGCAGCGTAGACCCGGCGGGGGGGATCACAGATACGCAGTATTTT
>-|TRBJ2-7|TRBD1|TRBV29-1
CSAAAGQGGEQYF
TGCAGCGCCGCCGCCGGACAGGGAGGCGAGCAGTACTTC
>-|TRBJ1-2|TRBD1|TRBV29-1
CSVGLRQGAVGYTF
TGCAGCGTTGGGTTGAGACAGGGGGCGGTTGGCTACACCTTC
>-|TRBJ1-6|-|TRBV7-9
CASSWGDSPLHF
TGTGCCAGCAGCTGGGGCGATTCACCCCTCCACTTT
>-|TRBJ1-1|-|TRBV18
CASSPKSGNTEAFF
TGTGCCAGCTCACCCAAATCCGGAAACACTGAAGCTTTCTTT